This paragraph reports one T cell receptor (beta chain). Its cognate antigen is unknown. The sample is drawn from a study of CD8+CD57+ T cells in acquired aplastic anemia. Across the whole study: Each DNA sample taken from sorted CD4+ and CD8+ cells came to about 3.4 ug on average.

The CDR3 has 15 residues. V was cut by 5 bases and J by 2 bases, with 14 bases left in between. Germline loops: CDR1 SGHAT, CDR2 FQNNGV. Regarding the study as a whole: Simpson's diversity of CD8+ cells was not significantly different in patients compared with controls.

Only patients with CD8+CD57+ cell expansion on flow cytometry were chosen for sequencing. The TCR beta profiling, which covered VDJ combination and CDR3 sequence, was carried out using genomic DNA as the template. Via MiXCR, TCRdb re-called the reads, giving one row per CDR3 protein. The sample has around 200,000 distinct CDR3 sequences; less than 50% are singletons. The sequencing sample was made of sorted CD4+, CD8+, or CD8+CD57+ T cells (not recorded which) from PBMCs. The chain uses TRBV11-2 and TRBJ2-3; D unclear. This TCR was sampled from a human donor with aplastic anemia. CDR3 sequence (DNA): TGTGCCAGCAGCACAGAACAAGGGTACACAGATACGCAGTATTTT. It is translated as CASSTEQGYTDTQYF.